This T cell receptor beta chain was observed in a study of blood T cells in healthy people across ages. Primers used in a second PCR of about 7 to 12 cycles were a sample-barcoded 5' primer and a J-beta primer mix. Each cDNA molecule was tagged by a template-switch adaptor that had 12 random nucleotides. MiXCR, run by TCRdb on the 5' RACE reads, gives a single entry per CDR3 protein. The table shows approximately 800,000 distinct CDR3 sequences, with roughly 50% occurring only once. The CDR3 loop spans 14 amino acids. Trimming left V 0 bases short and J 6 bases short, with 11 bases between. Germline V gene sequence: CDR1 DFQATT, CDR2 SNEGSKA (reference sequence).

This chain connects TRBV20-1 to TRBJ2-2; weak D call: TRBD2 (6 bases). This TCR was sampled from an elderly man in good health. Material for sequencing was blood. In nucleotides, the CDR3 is TGCAGTGCTAGAGATCGGGGGTTCTCCGGGGAGCTGTTTTTT. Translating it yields CSARDRGFSGELFF.